The clone carrying this T cell receptor (beta chain) is a singleton in its sample. As handled by the study authors: Amplified reference gene primers provided the basis for estimating nucleated cell counts. Clones were read by immunoSEQ multiplex PCR, and TCRdb kept only the in-frame ones, dropping some. The V and J calls and clone size come from that table; D and trimming were worked out from the DNA. This table has 30,000 to 45,000 clones, about 82% appearing once. The CDR3 totals 18 residues. V lost 5 bases to trimming and J lost 1 base; unmatched junction nucleotides: 12. Per the germline V gene, CDR1 is SGHTA and CDR2 is FQGNSA. This sample is part of a study of blood T cell repertoires in COVID-19.

The TCR comes from a human donor in a cohort sampled during active COVID-19. The V call is TRBV7-2, the J call TRBJ2-1; 9 nucleotides match TRBD1. Source material: peripheral blood. This CDR3 is CASSPWGVGQGSYNEQFF. In DNA, the CDR3 is TGTGCCAGCAGCCCGTGGGGCGTGGGACAGGGATCCTACAATGAGCAGTTCTTC.